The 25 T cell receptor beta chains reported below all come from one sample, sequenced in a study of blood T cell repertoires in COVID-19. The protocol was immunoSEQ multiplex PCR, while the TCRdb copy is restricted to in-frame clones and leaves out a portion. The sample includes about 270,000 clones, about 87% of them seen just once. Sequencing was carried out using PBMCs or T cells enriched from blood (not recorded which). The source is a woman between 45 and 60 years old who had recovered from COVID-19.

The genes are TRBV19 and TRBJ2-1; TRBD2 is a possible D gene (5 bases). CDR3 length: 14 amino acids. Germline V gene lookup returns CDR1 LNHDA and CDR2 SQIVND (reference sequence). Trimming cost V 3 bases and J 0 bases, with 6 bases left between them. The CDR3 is CASSMRDSYNEQFF. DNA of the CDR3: TGTGCCAGTAGTATGAGGGACTCCTACAATGAGCAGTTCTTC.

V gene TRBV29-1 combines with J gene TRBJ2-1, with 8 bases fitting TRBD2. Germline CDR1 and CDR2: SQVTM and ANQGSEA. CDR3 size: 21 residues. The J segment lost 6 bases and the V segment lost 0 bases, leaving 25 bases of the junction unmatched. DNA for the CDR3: TGCAGCGTTGAAGATTTTTTGCGTCTAAGTACTAGCGGCGAAAGGATCAATGAGCAGTTCTTC. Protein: CSVEDFLRLSTSGERINEQFF.

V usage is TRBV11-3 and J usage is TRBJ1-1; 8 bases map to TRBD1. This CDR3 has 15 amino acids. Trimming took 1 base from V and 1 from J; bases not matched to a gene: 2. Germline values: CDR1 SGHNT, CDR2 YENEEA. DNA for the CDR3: TGTGCCAGCAGCTTAGGGGGGACAGGGAACACTGAAGCTTTCTTT. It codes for CASSLGGTGNTEAFF.

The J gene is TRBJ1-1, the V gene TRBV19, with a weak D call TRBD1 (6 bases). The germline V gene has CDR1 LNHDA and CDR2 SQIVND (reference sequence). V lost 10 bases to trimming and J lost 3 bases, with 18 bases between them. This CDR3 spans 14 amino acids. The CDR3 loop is CATKSGTHYTEAFF. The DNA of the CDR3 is TGTGCCACAAAATCGGGGACACATTACACTGAAGCTTTCTTT. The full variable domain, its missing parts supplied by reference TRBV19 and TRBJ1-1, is DGGITQSPKYLFRKEGQNVTLSCEQNLNHDAMYWYRQDPGQGLRLIYYSQIVNDFQKGDIAEGYSVSREKKESFPLTVTSAQKNPTAFYLCATKSGTHYTEAFFGQGTRLTVV.

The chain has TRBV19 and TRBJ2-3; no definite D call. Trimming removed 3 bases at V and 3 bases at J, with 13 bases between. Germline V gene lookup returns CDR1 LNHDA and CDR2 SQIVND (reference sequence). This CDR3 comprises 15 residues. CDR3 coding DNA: TGTGCCAGTAGTATCCGTTCGACTGCTACAGATACGCAGTATTTT. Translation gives CASSIRSTATDTQYF.

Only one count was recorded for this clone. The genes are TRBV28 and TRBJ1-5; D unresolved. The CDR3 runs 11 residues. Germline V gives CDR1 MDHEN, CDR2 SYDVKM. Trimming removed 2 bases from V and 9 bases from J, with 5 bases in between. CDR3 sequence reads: CASSLAGPQHF. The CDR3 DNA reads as TGTGCCAGCAGTTTAGCGGGGCCCCAGCATTTT.

In DNA form, the CDR3 reads TGTGCCAGCAGTTTCTTGTACAGCCCTGGCGAGCAGTACTTC. Translation: CASSFLYSPGEQYF. This sequence joins TRBV28 and TRBJ2-7; no clear D. Germline assignment: CDR1 MDHEN and CDR2 SYDVKM. The CDR3 consists of 14 residues. Deletions cut 3 bases from V and 6 bases from J, with 15 bases between.

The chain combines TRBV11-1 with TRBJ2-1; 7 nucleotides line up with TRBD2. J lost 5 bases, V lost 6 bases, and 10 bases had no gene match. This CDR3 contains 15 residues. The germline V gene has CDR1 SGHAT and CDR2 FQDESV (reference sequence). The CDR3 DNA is TGTGCCAGCAGGGCGAGGGCTAGCGGAAACAATGAGCAGTTCTTC. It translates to CASRARASGNNEQFF.

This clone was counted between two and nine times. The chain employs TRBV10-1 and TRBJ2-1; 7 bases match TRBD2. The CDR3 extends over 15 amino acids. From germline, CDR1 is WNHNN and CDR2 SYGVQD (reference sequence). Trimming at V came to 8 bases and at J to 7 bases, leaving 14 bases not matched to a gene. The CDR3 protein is CASAPGPGRMNEQFF. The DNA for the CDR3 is TGCGCCAGCGCTCCGGGGCCCGGGAGGATGAATGAGCAGTTCTTC.

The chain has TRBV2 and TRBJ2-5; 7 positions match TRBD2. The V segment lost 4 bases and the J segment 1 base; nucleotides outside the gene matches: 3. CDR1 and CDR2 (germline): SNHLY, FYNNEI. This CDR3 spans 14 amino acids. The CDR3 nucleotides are TGTGCCAGCAGTGCTAGCGGAGTCCAAGAGACCCAGTACTTC. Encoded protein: CASSASGVQETQYF.

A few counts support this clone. Here the CDR3 DNA reads TGTGCCAGCAGCCCCGTTGCTGGAAACACCATATATTTT. Amino acid sequence: CASSPVAGNTIYF. The chain combines TRBV7-9 with TRBJ1-3; no firm D call. The germline V gene encodes CDR1 SEHNR and CDR2 FQNEAQ (reference sequence). The CDR3 is 13 residues long. The ends were cut back, 5 bases at V and 2 bases at J, with 7 bases in the middle.

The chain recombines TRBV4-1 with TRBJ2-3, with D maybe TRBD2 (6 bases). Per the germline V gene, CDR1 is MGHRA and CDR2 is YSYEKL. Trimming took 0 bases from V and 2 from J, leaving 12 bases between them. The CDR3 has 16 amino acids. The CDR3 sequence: CASSQESGGTTDTQYF. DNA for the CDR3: TGCGCCAGCAGCCAAGAGAGTGGCGGGACCACAGATACGCAGTATTTT.

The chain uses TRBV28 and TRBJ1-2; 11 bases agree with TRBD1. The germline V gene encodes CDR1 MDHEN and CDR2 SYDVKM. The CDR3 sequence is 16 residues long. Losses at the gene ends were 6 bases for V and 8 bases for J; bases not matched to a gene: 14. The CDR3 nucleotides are TGTGCCAGCAGAACTCTTGGACAGGGGGCGCTGGGCGGCTACACCTTC. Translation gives CASRTLGQGALGGYTF.

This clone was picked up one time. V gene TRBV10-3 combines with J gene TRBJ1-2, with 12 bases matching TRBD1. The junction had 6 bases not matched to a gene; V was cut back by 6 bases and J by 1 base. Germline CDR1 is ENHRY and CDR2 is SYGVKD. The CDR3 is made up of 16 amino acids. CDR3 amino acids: CAIRPGTGGGNYGYTF. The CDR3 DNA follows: TGTGCCATCAGACCCGGGACAGGGGGCGGTAACTATGGCTACACCTTC.

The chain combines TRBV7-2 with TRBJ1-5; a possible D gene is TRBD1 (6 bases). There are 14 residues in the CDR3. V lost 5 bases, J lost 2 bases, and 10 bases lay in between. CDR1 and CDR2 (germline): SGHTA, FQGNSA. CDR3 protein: CASSVNRGNQPQHF. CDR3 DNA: TGTGCCAGCAGCGTTAACAGGGGCAATCAGCCCCAGCATTTT. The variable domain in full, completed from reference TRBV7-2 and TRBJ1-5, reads GAGVSQSPSNKVTEKGKDVELRCDPISGHTALYWYRQSLGQGLEFLIYFQGNSAPDKSGLPSDRFSAERTGGSVSTLTIQRTQQEDSAVYLCASSVNRGNQPQHFGDGTRLSIL.

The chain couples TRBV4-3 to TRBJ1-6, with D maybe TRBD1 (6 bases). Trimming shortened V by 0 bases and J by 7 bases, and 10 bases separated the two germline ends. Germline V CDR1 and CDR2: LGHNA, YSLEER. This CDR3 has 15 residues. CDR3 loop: CASSQDTGKNSPLHF. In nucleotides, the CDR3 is TGCGCCAGCAGCCAAGATACAGGGAAAAATTCACCCCTCCACTTT.

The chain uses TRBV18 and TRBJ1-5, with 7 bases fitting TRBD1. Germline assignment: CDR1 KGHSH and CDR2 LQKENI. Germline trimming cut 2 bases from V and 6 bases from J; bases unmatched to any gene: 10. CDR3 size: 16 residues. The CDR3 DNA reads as TGTGCCAGCTCACCATCCGGGGCAGGGGGGAGTCAGCCCCAGCATTTT. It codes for CASSPSGAGGSQPQHF.

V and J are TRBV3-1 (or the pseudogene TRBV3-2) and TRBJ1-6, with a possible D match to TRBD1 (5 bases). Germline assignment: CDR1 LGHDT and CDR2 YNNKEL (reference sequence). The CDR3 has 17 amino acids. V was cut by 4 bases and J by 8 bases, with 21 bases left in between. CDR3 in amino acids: CASSPYRGEVFHSPLHF. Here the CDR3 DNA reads TGTGCCAGCAGCCCCTACCGGGGGGAGGTATTCCATTCACCCCTCCACTTT.

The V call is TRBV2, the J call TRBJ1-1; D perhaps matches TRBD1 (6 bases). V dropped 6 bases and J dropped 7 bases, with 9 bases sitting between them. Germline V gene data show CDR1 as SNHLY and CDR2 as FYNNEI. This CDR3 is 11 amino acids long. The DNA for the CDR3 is TGTGCCAGCAGGACAGGTTTTGAAGCTTTCTTT. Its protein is CASRTGFEAFF.

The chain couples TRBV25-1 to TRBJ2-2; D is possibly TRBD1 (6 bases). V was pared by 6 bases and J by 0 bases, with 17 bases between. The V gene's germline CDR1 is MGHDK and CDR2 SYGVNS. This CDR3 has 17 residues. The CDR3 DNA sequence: TGTGCCAGCAGCGATACAGGGAATGAACCGAACACCGGGGAGCTGTTTTTT. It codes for CASSDTGNEPNTGELFF.

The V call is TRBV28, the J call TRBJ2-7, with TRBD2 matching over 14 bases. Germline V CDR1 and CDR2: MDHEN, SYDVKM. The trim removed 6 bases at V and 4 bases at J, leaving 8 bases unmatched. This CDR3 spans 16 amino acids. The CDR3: CASRVGLAGGGYEQYF. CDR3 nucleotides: TGTGCCAGCAGAGTTGGACTAGCGGGAGGTGGGTACGAGCAGTACTTC.

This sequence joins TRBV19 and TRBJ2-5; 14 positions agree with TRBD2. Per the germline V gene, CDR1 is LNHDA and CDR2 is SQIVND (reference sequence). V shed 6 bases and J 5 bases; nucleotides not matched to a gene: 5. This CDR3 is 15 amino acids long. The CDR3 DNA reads TGTGCCAGTAGCGGGACTAGCGGGAGTTATGAGACCCAGTACTTC. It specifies CASSGTSGSYETQYF.

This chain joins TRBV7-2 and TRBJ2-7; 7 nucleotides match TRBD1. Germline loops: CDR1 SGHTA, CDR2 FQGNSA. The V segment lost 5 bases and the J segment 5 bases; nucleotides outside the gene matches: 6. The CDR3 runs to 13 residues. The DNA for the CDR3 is TGTGCCAGCAGCAGAGACAGGGTAAACGAGCAGTACTTC. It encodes CASSRDRVNEQYF.

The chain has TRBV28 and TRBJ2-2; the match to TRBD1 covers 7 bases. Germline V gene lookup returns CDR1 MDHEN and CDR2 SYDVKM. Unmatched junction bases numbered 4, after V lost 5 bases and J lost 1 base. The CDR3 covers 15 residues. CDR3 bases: TGTGCCAGCAGTGCGGACAGGAGGAACACCGGGGAGCTGTTTTTT. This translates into CASSADRRNTGELFF.

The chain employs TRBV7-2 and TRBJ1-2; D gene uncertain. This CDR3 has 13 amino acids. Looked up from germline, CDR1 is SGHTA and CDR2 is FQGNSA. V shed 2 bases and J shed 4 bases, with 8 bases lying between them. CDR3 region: CASSLSTAYGYTF. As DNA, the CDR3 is TGTGCCAGCAGCTTATCAACAGCCTATGGCTACACCTTC.